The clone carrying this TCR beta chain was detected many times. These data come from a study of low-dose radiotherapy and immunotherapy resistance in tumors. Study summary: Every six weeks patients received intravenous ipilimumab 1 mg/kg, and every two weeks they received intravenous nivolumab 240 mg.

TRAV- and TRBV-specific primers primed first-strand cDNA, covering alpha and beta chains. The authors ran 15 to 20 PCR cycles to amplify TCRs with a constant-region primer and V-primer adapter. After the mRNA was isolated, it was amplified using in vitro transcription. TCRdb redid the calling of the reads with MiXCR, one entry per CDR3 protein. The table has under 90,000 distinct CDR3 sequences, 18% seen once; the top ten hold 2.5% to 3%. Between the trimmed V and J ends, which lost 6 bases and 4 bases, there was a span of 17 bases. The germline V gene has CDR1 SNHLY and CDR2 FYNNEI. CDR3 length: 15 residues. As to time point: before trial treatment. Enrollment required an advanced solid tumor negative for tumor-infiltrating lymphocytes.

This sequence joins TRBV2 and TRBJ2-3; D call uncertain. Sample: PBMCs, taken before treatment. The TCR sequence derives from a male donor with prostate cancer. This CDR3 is CASRSGPLRSDTQYF. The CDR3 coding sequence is TGTGCCAGCAGAAGTGGGCCCTTACGATCAGATACGCAGTATTTT.